This T cell receptor beta chain was observed in a study of shared clonotypes between healthy human individuals. The overall study: For every donor, three CD4 naive, three CD4 memory, two CD8 naive and one CD8 memory plates were used.

Some clones are missing from TCRdb's copy, which holds only in-frame ones; the method was immunoSEQ multiplex PCR. The table shows 2.3 million or so clones, with approximately 93% occurring only once. The J segment lost 9 bases and the V segment lost 2 bases, leaving 3 bases of the junction unmatched. Per the germline V gene, CDR1 is SGHRS and CDR2 is YFSETQ. The CDR3 runs to 13 residues. This receptor was obtained from a man between 18 and 35 years old in good health. Some clones in this sample may be carry-over from other donors' samples. The material sequenced was naive CD4+ T cells from PBMCs. Subset: CD45RA+ positively selected. The chain uses TRBV5-1 and TRBJ2-4, with 9 bases aligning to TRBD1. In DNA form, the CDR3 reads TGCGCCAGCAGCTTACAGGGGGCGGGCATTCAGTACTTC. This sequence encodes CASSLQGAGIQYF.